These T cell receptor beta chains were read from a single sample in a study of T-cell reconstitution after alpha-beta-depleted transplantation in children. TCRdb reprocessed the PCR reads via MiXCR and lists one record per CDR3 protein. Here the sample spans about 540,000 distinct CDR3 sequences, around 20% being singletons. Sequenced here: PBMCs from the stem cell graft donor, sampled from the stem cell graft. Receptor source: a human donor who donated a stem cell graft to a child with acute lymphoblastic leukemia. The CDR3 runs from the conserved cysteine through the conserved F or W. The D gene is left open where the match is weak. Clone sizes are given selectively: once, few, many, or a class where the clone is expanded.

.,TRBV27,TRBJ2-2,.,CASSFYPAGELFF,TGTGCCAGCAGTTTCTACCCTGCTGGGGAGCTGTTTTTT
.,TRBV4-1,TRBJ2-7,.,CASSQDPWSSYEQYF,TGCGCCAGCAGCCAAGATCCCTGGAGCTCCTACGAGCAGTACTTC
few,TRBV12-3/TRBV12-4,TRBJ2-5,.,CASGDRTGTVQRAQYF,TGTGCCAGCGGAGACCGAACCGGGACGGTGCAAAGGGCCCAGTACTTC
few,TRBV12-3/TRBV12-4,TRBJ2-1,TRBD2,CASTNLRGGSYNEQFF,TGTGCCAGCACCAACCTACGGGGGGGCTCCTACAATGAGCAGTTCTTC
.,TRBV9,TRBJ2-3,TRBD2,CASSVRIAGIDTQYF,TGTGCCAGCAGCGTAAGAATAGCGGGCATAGATACGCAGTATTTT
.,TRBV18,TRBJ1-1,.,CASSPRKSKNTEAFF,TGTGCCAGCTCACCAAGGAAGTCGAAGAACACTGAAGCTTTCTTT
.,TRBV7-3,TRBJ1-1,.,CASSFMTRQAFF,TGTGCCAGCAGCTTTATGACTCGACAAGCTTTCTTT
.,TRBV20-1,TRBJ1-3,.,CSARDRDSGNTIYF,TGCAGTGCTAGAGACCGGGACTCTGGAAACACCATATATTTT
.,TRBV5-1,TRBJ2-7,.,CASSLEQNRIGEQYF,TGCGCCAGCAGCTTGGAACAGAATCGAATTGGGGAGCAGTACTTC
few,TRBV7-9,TRBJ2-7,.,CASSFPRSYEQYF,TGTGCCAGCAGCTTCCCTCGGTCCTACGAGCAGTACTTC
few,TRBV12-3/TRBV12-4,TRBJ2-3,TRBD2,CASSHLAGSTDTQYF,TGTGCCAGCAGTCATTTAGCGGGGAGCACAGATACGCAGTATTTT
few,TRBV10-2,TRBJ2-1,.,CASNGRGSYNEQFF,TGCGCCAGCAATGGACGGGGGTCCTACAATGAGCAGTTCTTC
few,TRBV10-3,TRBJ2-5,.,CAISGSGEETQYF,TGTGCCATCAGTGGGTCGGGGGAGGAGACCCAGTACTTC
once,TRBV5-1,TRBJ2-2,.,CASSQPGPNTGELFF,TGCGCCAGCAGCCAGCCAGGGCCGAACACCGGGGAGCTGTTTTTT
few,TRBV20-1,TRBJ1-5,TRBD1,CSAPLPRGQLNQPQHF,TGCAGTGCTCCCCTCCCCCGGGGACAGCTTAATCAGCCCCAGCATTTT
.,TRBV12-3/TRBV12-4,TRBJ1-6,TRBD1,CASSSDRGDSPLHF,TGTGCCAGCAGTTCGGACAGGGGTGATTCACCCCTCCACTTT
few,TRBV20-1,TRBJ2-7,.,CSATLQERGEQYF,TGCAGTGCTACCCTACAGGAGAGGGGCGAGCAGTACTTC
many,TRBV20-1,TRBJ1-1,TRBD1,CSARIRAGGGTEAFF,TGCAGTGCTAGGATTAGGGCAGGGGGCGGTACTGAAGCTTTCTTT
.,TRBV29-1,TRBJ2-5,.,CSVEGADSQETQYF,TGCAGCGTTGAAGGAGCGGACAGCCAAGAGACCCAGTACTTC
.,TRBV12-3/TRBV12-4,TRBJ1-5,TRBD1,CASSLAKDRSQPQHF,TGTGCCAGCAGTTTAGCCAAGGACAGGTCTCAGCCCCAGCATTTT
.,TRBV5-6,TRBJ1-1,.,CASSLEGADSKAFF,TGTGCCAGCAGCTTGGAAGGGGCGGACAGCAAAGCTTTCTTT
few,TRBV5-6,TRBJ2-5,.,CASSSPGAVGTQYF,TGTGCCAGCAGCTCCCCGGGAGCGGTTGGGACCCAGTACTTC
many,TRBV4-1,TRBJ1-1,.,CASSQGQMNTEAFF,TGCGCCAGCAGCCAAGGACAGATGAACACTGAAGCTTTCTTT
many,TRBV12-3/TRBV12-4,TRBJ1-1,.,CASSLGPGVGTEAFF,TGTGCCAGCAGTTTAGGTCCCGGCGTAGGCACTGAAGCTTTCTTT
few,TRBV27,TRBJ2-1,TRBD2,CASSVNGLAGNNEQFF,TGTGCCAGCAGTGTTAACGGACTAGCGGGTAACAATGAGCAGTTCTTC
few,TRBV25-1,TRBJ2-3,TRBD2,CASSGRTSAVTDTQYF,TGTGCCAGCAGTGGGCGGACTAGCGCGGTTACAGATACGCAGTATTTT
.,TRBV5-5,TRBJ2-7,.,CASSWWLGYEQYF,TGTGCCAGCAGCTGGTGGCTAGGGTACGAGCAGTACTTC
.,TRBV4-1,TRBJ1-1,.,CASSQVRSDTEAFF,TGCGCCAGCAGCCAAGTTCGGTCGGACACTGAAGCTTTCTTT